These 27 T cell receptor beta chains were sequenced from one sample in a study of cytomegalovirus exposure and HLA in healthy donors. Primers: 60 Vbeta forward and 13 Jbeta reverse. Sequencing used immunoSEQ multiplex PCR; TCRdb keeps in-frame clones, though not all of them. The sample includes approximately 130,000 clones, roughly four fifths seen only once; the top ten take 1.5% to 2%. The sequenced material came from PBMCs. These receptors were taken from a middle-aged man in good health and CMV-seronegative.

This chain joins TRBV6-5 and TRBJ1-1; TRBD1 is a possible D gene (6 bases). Germline V CDR1 and CDR2: MNHEY, SVGAGI. CDR3 length equals 13 residues. Trimming shortened V by 6 bases and J by 11 bases, and 19 bases separated the two germline ends. The CDR3 region is CASRPDRTSMAFF. The CDR3 nucleotides are TGTGCCAGCAGACCAGACAGGACGTCGATGGCTTTCTTT.

The V call is TRBV6-6, the J call TRBJ1-2, with TRBD1 matching 8 bases. V shed 6 bases, J shed 4 bases, and the junction held 10 bases outside the gene matches. This CDR3 contains 15 residues. Germline loops: CDR1 MNHNY, CDR2 SVGAGI (reference sequence). CDR3 amino acids: CASRQSGGLVYGYTF. The CDR3 coding sequence is TGTGCCAGCAGGCAATCAGGGGGCTTAGTCTATGGCTACACCTTC.

J is TRBJ1-1 and V is TRBV6-4, with TRBD1 as a possible D gene (6 bases). Germline V gives CDR1 MRHNA, CDR2 SNTAGT. CDR3 size: 13 residues. V lost 6 bases, J lost 1 base, and 9 bases lay in between. The CDR3: CASSLTGNTEAFF. The DNA of the CDR3 is TGTGCCAGCAGCCTGACAGGGAACACTGAAGCTTTCTTT.

The chain is built from TRBV7-9 and TRBJ1-3, with 7 positions matching TRBD1. This CDR3 comprises 16 residues. V was clipped by 0 bases and J by 2 bases; unmatched bases: 4. Germline CDR1 and CDR2: SEHNR and FQNEAQ (reference sequence). CDR3 nucleotides: TGTGCCAGCAGCTTAGCCCTAACAGGGGCTGGAAACACCATATATTTT. Its protein is CASSLALTGAGNTIYF.

The chain is built from TRBV9 and TRBJ1-2, with D possibly matching TRBD1 (5 bases). Germline-derived CDR1 and CDR2 are SGDLS and YYNGEE. With 3 bases removed from V and 4 bases from J, the gap between germline ends came to 16 bases. This CDR3 has 15 amino acids. CDR3 DNA sequence: TGTGCCAGCAGCGCAAACCAGGGTACCCCCTATGGCTACACCTTC. Its protein product is CASSANQGTPYGYTF.

This chain joins TRBV28 and TRBJ2-5, with 7 nucleotides matching TRBD1. J was trimmed by 5 bases and V by 4 bases; bases with no gene match: 7. Germline V CDR1 and CDR2: MDHEN, SYDVKM. The CDR3 spans 14 residues. The CDR3 spells CASSSPGGWETQYF. CDR3 bases: TGTGCCAGCAGTTCCCCAGGGGGATGGGAGACCCAGTACTTC. The full variable domain, in which reference TRBV28 and TRBJ2-5 provide the parts outside the CDR3, is DVKVTQSSRYLVKRTGEKVFLECVQDMDHENMFWYRQDPGLGLRLIYFSYDVKMKEKGDIPEGYSVSREKKERFSLILESASTNQTSMYLCASSSPGGWETQYFGPGTRLLVL.

As concerns this clone: One end of the junction does not line up with germline, which may come from a read error. The rearrangement joins TRBV30 to TRBJ1-2; D is undetermined. Germline values: CDR1 GTSNPN, CDR2 SVGIG (reference sequence). CDR3 size: 8 residues. CDR3 in DNA: TGTGCCTGGAGCCACAGCCTCTTC. Its protein is CAWSHSLF.

The chain couples TRBV14 to TRBJ2-7, with 8 bases aligning to TRBD1. V lost 4 bases, J lost 5 bases, and 7 bases stayed unmatched. Germline V CDR1 and CDR2: SGHDN, FVKESK. CDR3 length: 14 residues. This CDR3 reads CASSLRQGFHEQYF. Written as DNA, the CDR3 is TGTGCCAGCAGCCTCCGACAGGGGTTTCACGAGCAGTACTTC.

The rearrangement joins TRBV14 to TRBJ2-7; 8 nucleotides match TRBD1. Germline V gene lookup returns CDR1 SGHDN and CDR2 FVKESK. V shed 4 bases and J 2 bases; nucleotides not matched to a gene: 4. This CDR3 has 14 residues. The CDR3 DNA follows: TGTGCCAGCAGCCGGACAGGGCCTGCCTACGAGCAGTACTTC. Residues: CASSRTGPAYEQYF.

V usage is TRBV12-5 and J usage is TRBJ2-1; D remains unclear. This CDR3 contains 15 residues. From germline, CDR1 is LGHNT and CDR2 FRNRAP. Trimming pared 1 base from V and 4 bases from J, leaving 11 bases between. CDR3 bases: TGTGCTAGTGGTTTGGGCCTTTCGGAGTACAATGAGCAGTTCTTC. This codes for CASGLGLSEYNEQFF.

The J gene is TRBJ2-2, the V gene TRBV4-1; D is unclear. The V gene lost 8 bases and the J gene lost 1 base, with 11 bases spanning the gap. The CDR3 runs 14 residues. Per germline, CDR1 MGHRA and CDR2 YSYEKL. CDR3 DNA sequence: TGCGCCAGCCTGACACGGATGAACACCGGGGAGCTGTTTTTT. It is translated as CASLTRMNTGELFF.

Only one count was recorded for this clone. This sequence joins TRBV6-6 and TRBJ1-1, with D possibly being TRBD1 (6 bases). CDR1 and CDR2 (germline): MNHNY, SVGAGI (reference sequence). The CDR3 has 15 amino acids. The germline V and J ends were trimmed by 7 bases and 4 bases, with 19 bases remaining between them. Here the CDR3 reads CASTYGGGGSTEAFF. Written as DNA, the CDR3 is TGTGCCAGCACCTACGGGGGGGGCGGGAGCACTGAAGCTTTCTTT.

The V call is TRBV18, the J call TRBJ2-7, with 12 bases identical to TRBD1. Germline V CDR1 and CDR2: KGHSH, LQKENI. There are 15 residues in the CDR3. Trimming at V came to 2 bases and at J to 7 bases, leaving 6 bases not matched to a gene. The DNA of the CDR3 is TGTGCCAGCTCACCAGTGGGACAGGGGGCTTATGAGCAGTACTTC. It encodes CASSPVGQGAYEQYF.

This clone has more than one count but fewer than ten. The chain uses TRBV2 and TRBJ1-2, with D possibly TRBD1 on 5 matching bases. Per the germline V gene, CDR1 is SNHLY and CDR2 is FYNNEI. Trimming stripped 8 bases from V and 1 base from J, with 8 bases between. The length of the CDR3 is 12 residues. In DNA, the CDR3 is TGTGCCAGCGTCAGGGATAACTATGGCTACACCTTC. It translates to CASVRDNYGYTF.

The chain links TRBV25-1 to TRBJ1-2, with D uncertain. There are 14 residues in the CDR3. V lost 1 base, J lost 5 bases, and 11 bases lay in between. Germline V gene data show CDR1 as MGHDK and CDR2 as SYGVNS. CDR3 DNA sequence: TGTGCCAGCAGTGAATTGGGCAGTACATATGGCTACACCTTC. It yields the protein CASSELGSTYGYTF.

V and J are TRBV5-1 and TRBJ1-4; 9 nucleotides match TRBD1. The germline V gene encodes CDR1 SGHRS and CDR2 YFSETQ. The CDR3 is 14 amino acids. After removal of 4 bases from V and 8 bases from J, the junction contained 6 bases not matched to a gene. CDR3 nucleotides: TGCGCCAGCAGCCAGGGACAGGGTTTGGAAAAACTGTTTTTT. It yields the protein CASSQGQGLEKLFF. Drawing the rest from reference TRBV5-1 and TRBJ1-4, the complete variable domain is KAGVTQTPRYLIKTRGQQVTLSCSPISGHRSVSWYQQTPGQGLQFLFEYFSETQRNKGNFPGRFSGRQFSNSRSEMNVSTLELGDSALYLCASSQGQGLEKLFFGSGTQLSVL.

The table lists this clone with a few counts. The chain employs TRBV10-1 and TRBJ1-1; D may be TRBD1 (5 bases). Germline values: CDR1 WNHNN, CDR2 SYGVQD (reference sequence). The CDR3 totals 14 residues. The V and J ends lost 3 bases and 8 bases respectively, with 16 bases between them. The CDR3 bases are TGCGCCAGCAGTGAATCCCCTAACGACAGCGAAGCTTTCTTT. Translated, it gives CASSESPNDSEAFF.

This chain links TRBV19 with TRBJ2-3, with 7 nucleotides matching TRBD1. V lost 2 bases, J lost 6 bases, and 8 bases stayed unmatched. This CDR3 region has 15 residues. The V gene's germline CDR1 is LNHDA and CDR2 SQIVND (reference sequence). The CDR3 bases are TGTGCCAGTAGTATACCCAACAGGGGCTGGGATACGCAGTATTTT. It translates to CASSIPNRGWDTQYF.

The chain joins TRBV25-1 to TRBJ1-1; 11 bases match TRBD1. From germline, CDR1 is MGHDK and CDR2 SYGVNS. The CDR3 has 17 residues. Losses at the gene ends were 6 bases for V and 0 bases for J; bases not matched to a gene: 9. The CDR3 is CASSRSVGQGVNTEAFF. DNA of the CDR3: TGTGCCAGCAGCCGATCCGTGGGACAGGGGGTGAACACTGAAGCTTTCTTT.

The rearrangement joins TRBV6-5 to TRBJ1-1, with D possibly matching TRBD1 (5 bases). With 0 bases removed from V and 4 bases from J, the gap between germline ends came to 15 bases. CDR1 and CDR2 from the germline V gene are MNHEY and SVGAGI. The length of the CDR3 is 16 residues. This CDR3 is CASSYSGEGKGTEAFF. The CDR3 DNA reads as TGTGCCAGCAGTTACTCGGGGGAGGGGAAGGGCACTGAAGCTTTCTTT.

Only one count was recorded for this clone. The chain combines TRBV7-2 with TRBJ1-1; a possible D gene is TRBD1 (5 bases). With 5 bases removed from V and 1 base from J, the gap between germline ends came to 14 bases. The CDR3 spans 15 residues. CDR1 is SGHTA and CDR2 is FQGNSA in the germline V gene. The CDR3 loop is CASSQSLGGNTEAFF. CDR3 nucleotides: TGTGCCAGCAGCCAGAGTTTGGGGGGGAACACTGAAGCTTTCTTT.

The CDR3 DNA follows: TGTGCCAGCAGCCCCCCCGATGGCGGCTGGACAGGGCGTGGAAACACCATATATTTT. Amino acids: CASSPPDGGWTGRGNTIYF. The rearrangement links TRBV9 to TRBJ1-3; TRBD1 agrees at 8 bases. The CDR3 runs 19 residues. Trimming took 4 bases from V and 3 from J; bases not matched to a gene: 18. Germline CDR1 and CDR2: SGDLS and YYNGEE.

This rearrangement joins TRBV27 to TRBJ2-3; TRBD2 is a possible D gene (5 bases). Germline V lookup: CDR1 MNHEY, CDR2 SMNVEV (reference sequence). The ends were cut back, 1 base at V and 4 bases at J, with 27 bases in the middle. The CDR3 spans 20 residues. CDR3 sequence reads: CASSLFAGRIQDKRPDTQYF. The CDR3 DNA is TGTGCCAGCAGTTTATTCGCGGGCCGCATACAAGACAAGAGGCCAGATACGCAGTATTTT.

The chain couples TRBV7-2 to TRBJ1-5; TRBD1 might be the D (5 bases). This CDR3 contains 14 residues. Trimming took 5 bases from V and 5 from J, leaving 13 bases between them. Germline V lookup: CDR1 SGHTA, CDR2 FQGNSA. This chain's CDR3 is CASSPQGLHQPQHF. DNA for the CDR3: TGTGCCAGCAGCCCCCAGGGCTTACATCAGCCCCAGCATTTT.

The sample holds a few counts of this clone. The chain is built from TRBV5-1 and TRBJ1-3; 11 bases match TRBD1. The CDR3 runs 18 residues. Trimming at V came to 1 base and at J to 6 bases, leaving 12 bases not matched to a gene. Germline assignment: CDR1 SGHRS and CDR2 YFSETQ. The CDR3 spells CASSLSGRTGGEENTIYF. The CDR3 region has the DNA TGCGCCAGCAGCTTGAGTGGGAGGACAGGGGGCGAAGAAAACACCATATATTTT.

There are a few counts of this clone. The chain combines TRBV30 with TRBJ1-5, with unresolved D. The V gene lost 2 bases and the J gene lost 2 bases, with 10 bases spanning the gap. The germline V gene has CDR1 GTSNPN and CDR2 SVGIG (reference sequence). The CDR3 has 14 amino acids. DNA for the CDR3: TGTGCCTGGAGTTCCCAGGCAGGCAATCAGCCCCAGCATTTT. Translating gives CAWSSQAGNQPQHF.

The chain has TRBV6-1 and TRBJ1-5; 7 bases match TRBD1. Per germline, CDR1 MNHNS and CDR2 SASEGT. CDR3 length: 18 residues. V shed 0 bases, J shed 2 bases, and the junction held 10 bases outside the gene matches. The CDR3 nucleotides read TGTGCCAGCAGTGAAGCGAGTCAGGGGGTGTCGGGCAATCAGCCCCAGCATTTT. Amino acid sequence: CASSEASQGVSGNQPQHF.